This record covers a single TCR beta chain. This sample stems from a study of monozygotic twins with inflammatory bowel disease. TCRdb reanalyzed the 5' RACE reads, giving one entry per CDR3 protein sequence and no DNA. The table for this sample gives about 450,000 distinct CDR3 sequences. The origin of this receptor is a human donor with ulcerative colitis or Crohn's disease, or a healthy co-twin of an affected twin (not recorded which). Sample: blood.

The CDR3: CSARADFRKLFF. J is TRBJ1-4 and V is TRBV20-1. There are 12 residues in the CDR3. Germline V gene sequence: CDR1 DFQATT, CDR2 SNEGSKA (reference sequence).